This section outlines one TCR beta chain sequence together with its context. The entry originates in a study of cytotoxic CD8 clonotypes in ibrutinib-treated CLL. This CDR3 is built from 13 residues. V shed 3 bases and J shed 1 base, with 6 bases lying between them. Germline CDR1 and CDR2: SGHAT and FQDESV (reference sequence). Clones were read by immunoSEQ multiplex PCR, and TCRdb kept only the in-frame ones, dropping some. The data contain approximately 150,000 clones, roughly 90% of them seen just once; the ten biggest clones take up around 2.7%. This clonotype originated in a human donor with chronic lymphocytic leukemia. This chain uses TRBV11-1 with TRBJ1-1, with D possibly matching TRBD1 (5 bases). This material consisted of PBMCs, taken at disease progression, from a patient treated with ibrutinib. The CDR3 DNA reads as TGTGCCAGCAGCTTGGGGGGGAACACTGAAGCTTTCTTT. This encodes CASSLGGNTEAFF.